A single sample gave rise to the 20 T cell receptor beta chains below, sequenced in a study of CD8+ T cells in alopecia areata. As the sequencing template, cDNA was produced by extracting RNA and reverse transcribing it. Data came from immunoSEQ multiplex PCR; TCRdb stores just in-frame clones and leaves some out. Listed for the sample are around 110,000 clones, none seen a single time. Sequencing used lesional skin. These receptor sequences come from a C3H/HeJ mouse with alopecia areata. MHC haplotype of the strain: H2-k.

As to this clone: The genes and germline here are from mouse. The read gets to within 4 residues of the CDR3 end, and the germline J gene fills in the rest. The chain has TRBV12-1 and TRBJ1-2; D unclear. Germline V gene lookup returns CDR1 SGHSN and CDR2 HYEKVE. Trimming cost V 0 bases and J 3 bases, with 10 bases left between them. This CDR3 comprises 14 residues. CDR3 DNA (partial): TGTGCCAGCTCTCTCGAGGCAGGCTACTCC. Amino acids: CASSLEAGYS. The complete CDR3 protein is CASSLEAGYSDYTF.

Comments on this clone: Gene names follow the mouse nomenclature. The sequence runs out 4 residues before the end of the CDR3; the remainder is reconstructed from the germline J gene. This chain joins TRBV13-1 and TRBJ2-7, with 10 bases identical to TRBD1. V lost 1 base, J lost 3 bases, and 7 bases stayed unmatched. Germline loops: CDR1 NSHNY, CDR2 SYGAGN. The CDR3 sequence is 16 residues long. The CDR3 loop is CASSDPGQGKNYEQYF. The DNA read from the CDR3 is TGTGCCAGCAGTGATCCGGGACAGGGGAAAAACTAT.

This clone has a count of ten or more. Germline and genes here are mouse. The identical CDR3 is also encoded by other nucleotide sequences in the sample. CDR3: CASRQGKSNERLFF. The part of the CDR3 DNA that was read is TGTGCCAGCAGACAGGGGAAGAGCAACGAA. J is TRBJ1-4 and V is TRBV13-3; 7 bases align to TRBD1. Coverage ceases 4 residues before the CDR3 finishes, and the germline J gene fills in the end. CDR1 NNHDY and CDR2 SYVADS come from the germline V gene. After removal of 5 bases from V and 4 bases from J, the junction contained 5 bases not matched to a gene. The CDR3 sequence is 14 residues long.

In its sample, this clone was seen a few times. Gene names and germline refer to mouse. The read is 4 residues too short to cover the CDR3 end, so that end is filled in from the germline J gene. The chain recombines TRBV1 with TRBJ1-4; the match to TRBD1 covers 9 bases. Trimming removed 1 base from V and 4 bases from J; junction bases left unmatched: 4. This CDR3 comprises 16 residues. CDR1 NSQYPW and CDR2 LRSPGD come from the germline V gene (reference sequence). The sequenced CDR3 bases are TGCACCTGCAGTGCAGGGGACAGGGACCTCAACGAA. This encodes CTCSAGDRDLNE. The CDR3, in full, reads CTCSAGDRDLNERLFF.

This clone was counted between two and nine times. Mouse germline and gene names are used. The read ends 4 residues early relative to the CDR3; the germline J gene fills the gap. The chain joins TRBV1 to TRBJ2-3, with TRBD2 identical over 10 bases. Per germline, CDR1 NSQYPW and CDR2 LRSPGD (reference sequence). The CDR3 extends over 16 amino acids. V gave up 2 bases and J gave up 2 bases; unmatched junction bases: 4. The covered CDR3 bases are TGCACCTGCAGTGCACTGGGGGGGCGCAATGCAGAA. It encodes CTCSALGGRNAE. The entire CDR3 protein is CTCSALGGRNAETLYF.

This clone is categorized as medium-sized. The gene symbols are mouse symbols. The read terminates 4 residues ahead of where the CDR3 ends, so the germline J gene completes it. The chain uses TRBV31 and TRBJ2-1; 9 nucleotides agree with TRBD2. V lost 0 bases, J lost 1 base, and 1 base stayed unmatched. The CDR3 loop spans 15 amino acids. Germline values: CDR1 GKSSPN, CDR2 SITVG. CDR3 region: CAWSLDWGNYAEQFF. The CDR3 bases that were read are TGTGCCTGGAGTCTAGACTGGGGGAACTATGCT.

To note about this clone: Germline and genes here are mouse. The observed sequence ends 4 residues before the CDR3 terminus, with the missing tail filled in from the germline J gene. The chain has TRBV13-1 and TRBJ2-1; possibly TRBD1 for D (5 bases). Trimming cost V 8 bases and J 0 bases, with 9 bases left between them. The germline CDR1 and CDR2 sequences are NSHNY and SYGAGN. The CDR3 length is 13 residues. CDR3 loop: CASRTPNYAEQFF. The covered CDR3 bases are TGTGCCAGTCGGACACCTAACTATGCT.

As to this clone: Genes and germline are mouse. Sequencing ends 4 residues short of the CDR3 end; the germline J gene provides the rest. This chain uses TRBV1 with TRBJ2-2; D ambiguous. There are 14 residues in the CDR3. Per germline, CDR1 NSQYPW and CDR2 LRSPGD (reference sequence). The V gene lost 0 bases and the J gene lost 4 bases, with 6 bases spanning the gap. Here the CDR3 reads CTCSADISTGQLYF. The covered CDR3 bases are TGCACCTGCAGTGCAGACATCTCCACCGGG.

This clone has just a few counts. Genes and germline come from the mouse. The read stops 4 residues short of the end of the CDR3; the missing end is completed from the germline J gene. The J gene is TRBJ2-3, the V gene TRBV19, with TRBD1 matching 9 bases. The CDR3 is 14 residues long. With V trimmed by 6 bases and J by 3 bases, 5 bases remained unmatched. Germline loops: CDR1 FNHDT, CDR2 SITEND (reference sequence). The CDR3 here is CASTIQGAAETLYF. The covered CDR3 bases are TGTGCCAGCACCATACAGGGGGCGGCAGAA.

This clone was observed many times. Gene names denote mouse genes. The read terminates 4 residues before the CDR3 end, so the remaining end is supplied by the germline J gene. The chain joins TRBV13-1 to TRBJ2-5, with no clear D. V was pared by 5 bases and J by 0 bases, with 13 bases between. The V gene's germline CDR1 is NSHNY and CDR2 SYGAGN. This CDR3 comprises 15 residues. The CDR3 region is CASSPRLLNQDTQYF. CDR3 DNA, as far as it was read: TGTGCCAGCAGCCCTCGACTCCTGAACCAAGAC.

About this clone itself: The TCRdb protein and the DNA translation do not line up at residue 11; the protein shown here was made by translating the DNA. Gene names are the mouse ones. CDR3 region: CASSIQENNSPLYF. The sequenced CDR3 bases are TGTGCCAGCAGTATCCAGGAAAATAATTCGCCC. J is TRBJ1-6 and V is TRBV19; no reliable D call. The read terminates 3 residues before the CDR3 end, so the remaining end is supplied by the germline J gene. TRBJ1-6 is reported as an ORF; its role is uncertain. The CDR3 spans 14 residues. CDR1 is FNHDT and CDR2 is SITEND in the germline V gene (reference sequence). Trimming left V 2 bases short and J 5 bases short, with 8 bases between.

This clone was observed a handful of times. Mouse names are used for the genes. The sequence runs out 4 residues before the end of the CDR3; the remainder is reconstructed from the germline J gene. The rearrangement uses TRBV13-3 and TRBJ2-7; perhaps TRBD2 as D (6 bases). The CDR3 consists of 13 residues. The V gene's germline CDR1 is NNHDY and CDR2 SYVADS. CDR3 DNA, as far as it was read: TGTGCCAGCAGAACGGGACTCCTTTAT. Protein sequence: CASRTGLLY. The whole CDR3 protein reads CASRTGLLYEQYF.

This clone was seen at least ten times. Gene names refer to mouse genes. The CDR3 end lies 4 residues beyond the end of the read and is filled in from the germline J gene. The genes are TRBV13-3 and TRBJ2-1, with TRBD1 matching 7 bases. The V gene end was trimmed by 5 bases and the J gene end by 3 bases; junction bases not matched to a gene: 5. CDR1 and CDR2 from the germline V gene are NNHDY and SYVADS. This CDR3 contains 14 residues. Here the CDR3 reads CASSASGGYAEQFF. CDR3 DNA, as far as it was read: TGTGCCAGCAGCGCCTCAGGGGGCTATGCT.

This clone has only a few counts. Gene and germline names: mouse. The read ends 4 residues before the CDR3 terminus; that terminus is restored from the germline J gene. The chain employs TRBV13-3 and TRBJ2-5, with 7 bases lining up with TRBD2. The length of the CDR3 is 15 residues. CDR1 is NNHDY and CDR2 is SYVADS in the germline V gene. V trimming: 5 bases; J trimming: 3 bases; junction bases outside the gene matches: 9. Incomplete CDR3 DNA: TGTGCCAGCAGCCCCTCGGGGGGGGAACAAGAC. As protein: CASSPSGGEQD. The entire CDR3 sequence reads CASSPSGGEQDTQYF. Full variable domain (missing parts from reference TRBV13-3 and TRBJ2-5): EAAVTQSPRSKVAVTGGKVTLSCHQTNNHDYMYWYRQDTGHGLRLIHYSYVADSTEKGDIPDGYKASRPSQENFSLILELASLSQTAVYFCASSPSGGEQDTQYFGPGTRLLVL.

To note about this clone: The gene symbols are mouse symbols. From the germline J gene comes the end of the CDR3, since the read stops 4 residues before it. This chain uses TRBV13-2 with TRBJ2-7; TRBD2 aligns across 9 bases. Trimming cost V 3 bases and J 2 bases; bases outside gene matches: 3. Per the germline V gene, CDR1 is NNHNN and CDR2 is SYGAGS (reference sequence). CDR3 length equals 14 residues. The CDR3 bases that were read are TGTGCCAGCGGTGCGGACTGGGGACCCTAT. Translation gives CASGADWGPY. The full CDR3 sequence reads CASGADWGPYEQYF.

Regarding this clone: Germline and genes here are mouse. The read ends 4 residues shy of where the CDR3 ends; the end is completed using the germline J gene. V and J are TRBV1 and TRBJ2-1; D call uncertain. V lost 3 bases, J lost 5 bases, and 8 bases lay in between. Germline CDR1 NSQYPW, CDR2 LRSPGD (reference sequence). This CDR3 has 13 residues. This CDR3 is CTCSAVGDAEQFF. The CDR3 DNA, read in part, is TGCACCTGCAGTGCTGTGGGTGATGCT.

Notes on this clone: Gene labels here are mouse ones. The CDR3 extends 4 residues past the end of the read, so its final part is completed from the germline J gene. The V gene is TRBV13-3, the J gene TRBJ2-3; 12 bases match TRBD2. There are 17 residues in the CDR3. Unmatched junction bases numbered 8, after V lost 6 bases and J lost 0 bases. Looked up from germline, CDR1 is NNHDY and CDR2 is SYVADS. The covered CDR3 bases are TGTGCCAGCAATGACTGGGGGGGCGCCGTAAGTGCAGAA. It translates to CASNDWGGAVSAE. The full CDR3 sequence reads CASNDWGGAVSAETLYF.

Note on this clone: Genes here carry mouse names. CDR3 in amino acids: CAWGLGDQDTQYF. The sequenced CDR3 bases are TGTGCCTGGGGACTGGGGGACCAAGAC. The rearrangement joins TRBV31 to TRBJ2-5, with 10 bases identical to TRBD2. The CDR3 is cut off 4 residues early in the read; its end comes from the germline J gene. The CDR3 has 13 amino acids. Germline values: CDR1 GKSSPN, CDR2 SITVG. V shed 5 bases and J 1 base; nucleotides not matched to a gene: 0.

Remarks on this clone: Gene names and germline refer to mouse. The CDR3 goes on 4 residues after the read ends, and that part is filled in from the germline J gene. This chain connects TRBV13-3 to TRBJ2-5; 11 bases are a match to TRBD2. This CDR3 region has 14 residues. Germline CDR1 reads NNHDY; CDR2 reads SYVADS. The DNA read from the CDR3 is TGTGCCAGCAGAGGACTGGGGGGAACCGAC. Translating it yields CASRGLGGTD. The entire CDR3 is CASRGLGGTDTQYF.

This clone was detected a few times. Genes here carry mouse names. Read sequence stops 4 residues before the CDR3 end, and the germline J gene provides the missing end. The chain joins TRBV31 to TRBJ1-4, with D perhaps matching TRBD1 (5 bases). The germline gives CDR1 GKSSPN, CDR2 SITVG. This CDR3 spans 13 amino acids. The DNA read from the CDR3 is TGTGCCTGGAGTCTAGGGGTTGGCGAA. It specifies CAWSLGVGE. The full CDR3 protein is CAWSLGVGERLFF. The full variable domain, in which reference TRBV31 and TRBJ1-4 provide the parts outside the CDR3, is AQTIHQWPVAEIKAVGSPLSLGCTIKGKSSPNLYWYWQATGGTLQQLFYSITVGQVESVVQLNLSASRPKDDQFILSTEKLLLSHSGFYLCAWSLGVGERLFFGHGTKLSVL.